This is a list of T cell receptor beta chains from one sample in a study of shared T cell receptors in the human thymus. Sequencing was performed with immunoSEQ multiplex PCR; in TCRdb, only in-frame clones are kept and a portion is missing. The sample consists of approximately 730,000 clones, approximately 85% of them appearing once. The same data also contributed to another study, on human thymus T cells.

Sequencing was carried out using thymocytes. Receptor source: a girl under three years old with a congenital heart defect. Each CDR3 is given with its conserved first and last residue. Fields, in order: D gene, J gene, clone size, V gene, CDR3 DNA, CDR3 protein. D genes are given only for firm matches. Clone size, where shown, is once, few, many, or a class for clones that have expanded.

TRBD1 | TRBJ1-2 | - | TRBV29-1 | TGCAGCGTTGAGTTAGGGACAGGATACTATGGCTACACCTTC | CSVELGTGYYGYTF
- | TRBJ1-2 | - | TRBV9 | TGTGCCAGCAGCGGAAGAATACAGGGTCCCGGCTACACCTTC | CASSGRIQGPGYTF
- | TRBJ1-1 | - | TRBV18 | TGTGCCAGCTCGGGGGACACCTTGAACACTGAAGCTTTCTTT | CASSGDTLNTEAFF
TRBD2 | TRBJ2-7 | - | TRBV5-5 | TGTGCCAGCAGCTTGGTCGAGGGGCTAGCGGGGGAGCAGTACTTC | CASSLVEGLAGEQYF
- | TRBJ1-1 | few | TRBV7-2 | TGTGCCAGCAGCTTAGCGCATATAGACATTAAGAACACTGAAGCTTTCTTT | CASSLAHIDIKNTEAFF
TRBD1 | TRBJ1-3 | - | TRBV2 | TGTGCCAGCAGTACAGGGGTATTAAGAAACACCATATATTTT | CASSTGVLRNTIYF
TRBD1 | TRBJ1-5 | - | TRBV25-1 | TGTGCCAGCAGTGGGACAGGGGGGCAGCCCCAGCATTTT | CASSGTGGQPQHF
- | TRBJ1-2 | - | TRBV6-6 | TGTGCCAGCAGTTTGGGCGGCTACACCTTC | CASSLGGYTF
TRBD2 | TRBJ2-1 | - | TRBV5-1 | TGCGCCAGCAGCTCCAAAGATAGCGGGGGGGCATCCTACAATGAGCAGTTCTTC | CASSSKDSGGASYNEQFF
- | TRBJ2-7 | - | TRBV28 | TGTGCCACCAAGCCAGGGTTTCGGTACGAGCAGTACTTC | CATKPGFRYEQYF
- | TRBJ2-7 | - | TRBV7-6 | TGTGCCAGCAGCTTCAGGGGGGACTCCTACGAGCAGTACTTC | CASSFRGDSYEQYF
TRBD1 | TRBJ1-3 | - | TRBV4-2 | TGTGCCAGCAGCCAAGGAGTGACAGTGGGACAGAGCTCTGGAAACACCATATATTTT | CASSQGVTVGQSSGNTIYF
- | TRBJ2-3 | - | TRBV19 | TGTGCCAGTAGTATAGATCCGACTCCTAGAGCAGATACGCAGTATTTT | CASSIDPTPRADTQYF
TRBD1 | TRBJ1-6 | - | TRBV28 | TGTGCCAGCAGGGGACAGGGGGCGGGGACCTATAATTCACCCCTCCACTTT | CASRGQGAGTYNSPLHF
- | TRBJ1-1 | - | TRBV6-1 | TGTGCCGCCTCCCGACAGCCCCTCCTAAAGAATGAAGCTTTCTTT | CAASRQPLLKNEAFF
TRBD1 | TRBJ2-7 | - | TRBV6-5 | TGTGCCAGCAGTTACGGTGGGACAGGGAGCTACTACGAGCAGTACTTC | CASSYGGTGSYYEQYF
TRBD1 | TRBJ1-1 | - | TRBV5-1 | TGCGCCAGCAGTACCATGGACAGGAAGAATGAAGCTTTCTTT | CASSTMDRKNEAFF
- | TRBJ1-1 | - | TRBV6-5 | TGTGCCAGCAGTTCCCAATTCACTGAAGCTTTCTTT | CASSSQFTEAFF
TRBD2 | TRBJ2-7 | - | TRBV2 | TGTGCCAGCAGTGAAGCCGAGCCTCAGGTGCGACTAGCGGGGGCCCCAACATACTACGAGCAGTACTTC | CASSEAEPQVRLAGAPTYYEQYF
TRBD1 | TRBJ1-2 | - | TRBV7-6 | TGTGCCAGCAGCTTAGAGGGGGCAAGAGGCTACACCTTC | CASSLEGARGYTF
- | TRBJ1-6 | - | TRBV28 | TGTGCCAGCAGTTTATGTGGAACTGGGGCCGAACCCCTCCACTTT | CASSLCGTGAEPLHF
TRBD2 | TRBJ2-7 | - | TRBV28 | TGTGCCAGCAGCCTCTCCGGGGGGGGCTACGAGCAGTACTTC | CASSLSGGGYEQYF
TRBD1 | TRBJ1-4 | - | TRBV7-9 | TGTGCCAGCAGCCCACGACAGGGACCCGCAACTAATGAAAAACTGTTTTTT | CASSPRQGPATNEKLFF
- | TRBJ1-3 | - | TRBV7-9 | TGTGCCAGCAGCTTTACCGGAGTACACTCTGGAAACACCATATATTTT | CASSFTGVHSGNTIYF
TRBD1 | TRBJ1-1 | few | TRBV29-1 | TGCAGCGCCGGAAGACCGACAGGGGAGCAGACTGAAGCTTTCTTT | CSAGRPTGEQTEAFF
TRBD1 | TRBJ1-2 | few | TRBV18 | TGTGCCAGCTCACCACCGGTCAGGGGGAACTATGGCTACACCTTC | CASSPPVRGNYGYTF
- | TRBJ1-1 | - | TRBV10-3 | TGTGCCATCAGTGAGGCCAGGGGTTTGAACACTGAAGCTTTCTTT | CAISEARGLNTEAFF
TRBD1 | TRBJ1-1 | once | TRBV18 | TGTGCCAGCTCACCAACGGGGACAGGAGAAGCTTTCTTT | CASSPTGTGEAFF
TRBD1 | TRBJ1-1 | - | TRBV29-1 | TGCAGCACCTACAGGGGGAGGGGGGAAGCTTTCTTT | CSTYRGRGEAFF
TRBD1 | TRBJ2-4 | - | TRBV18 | TGTGCCAGCTCACCAGGACAGGTTGGAAACATTCAGTACTTC | CASSPGQVGNIQYF
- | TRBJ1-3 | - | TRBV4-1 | TGCGCCAGCAGCCAAGAAGTGGGCCTAACAGGGAACACCATATATTTT | CASSQEVGLTGNTIYF
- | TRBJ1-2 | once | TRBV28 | TGTGCCAGCAGTTTAAGTTTAGCCAACTATGGCTACACCTTC | CASSLSLANYGYTF
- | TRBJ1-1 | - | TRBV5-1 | TGCGCCAGCAGCTCCCACCCTACAGGCCCGAACACTGAAGCTTTCTTT | CASSSHPTGPNTEAFF
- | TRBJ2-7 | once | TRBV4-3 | TGCGCCAGCAGCCAAGATTGGAGGGCCTCCTACGAGCAGTACTTC | CASSQDWRASYEQYF
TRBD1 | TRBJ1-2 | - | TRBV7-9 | TGTGCCAGCAGCTGGAGGACAGGCCACTTCCCCTATGGCTACACCTTC | CASSWRTGHFPYGYTF
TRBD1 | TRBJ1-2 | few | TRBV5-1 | TGCGCCAGCAGCGGCCGTCCGGGACAGGGAACCTATGGCTACACCTTC | CASSGRPGQGTYGYTF
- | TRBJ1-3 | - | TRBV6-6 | TGTGCCAGCAGTTACGGGGACAACTCTGGAAACACCATATATTTT | CASSYGDNSGNTIYF
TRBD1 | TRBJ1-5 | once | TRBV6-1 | TGTGCCAGCAGTGAAGTGGGAGACAGGGTGGTCTTTTTGAGCAATCAGCCCCAGCATTTT | CASSEVGDRVVFLSNQPQHF
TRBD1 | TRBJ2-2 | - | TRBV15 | TGTGCCACCAGCACCCTCAGGGGGCACACCGGGGAGCTGTTTTTT | CATSTLRGHTGELFF
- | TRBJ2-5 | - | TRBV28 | TGTGCCAGCAGTTTAGTGGAGGAACCGCTCCAAGAGACCCAGTACTTC | CASSLVEEPLQETQYF
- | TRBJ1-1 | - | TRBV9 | TGTGCCAGCAGCAAACGGACAGTAATGAACACTGAAGCTTTCTTT | CASSKRTVMNTEAFF
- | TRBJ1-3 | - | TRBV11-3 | TGTGCCAGCAGCTCAAGACGGGACTCTGGAAACACCATATATTTT | CASSSRRDSGNTIYF
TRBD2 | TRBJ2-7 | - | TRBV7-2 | TGTGCCAGCAGCTGGGGACTAGCGGGGGAGAACTACGAGCAGTACTTC | CASSWGLAGENYEQYF
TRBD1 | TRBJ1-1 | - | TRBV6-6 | TGTGCCAGCCTCCAGGACAGGGGGCAGGAAAACACTGAAGCTTTCTTT | CASLQDRGQENTEAFF
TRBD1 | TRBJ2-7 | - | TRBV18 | TGTGCCAGCTCACCACCGAGACAGGGCTACGAGCAGTACTTC | CASSPPRQGYEQYF
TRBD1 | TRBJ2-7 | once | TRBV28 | TGTGCCAGCAGTCCAAGACACCGGGACAGGGCCTCCTCCTACGAGCAGTACTTC | CASSPRHRDRASSYEQYF
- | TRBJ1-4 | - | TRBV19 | TGTGCCAGTAGTATTGGTGGGCAATCTAATGAAAAACTGTTTTTT | CASSIGGQSNEKLFF
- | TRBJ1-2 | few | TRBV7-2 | TGTGCCAGCAGCCCGAATCACGATGGGGGGAAGTATGGCTACACCTTC | CASSPNHDGGKYGYTF
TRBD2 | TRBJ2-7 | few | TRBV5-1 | TGCGCCAGCAGCTTGGGGGATGGCGGGGGTGCCTACGAGCAGTACTTC | CASSLGDGGGAYEQYF
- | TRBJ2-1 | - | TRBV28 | TGTGCCAGCAGTTCCAGCAGGGAGCAGTTCTTC | CASSSSREQFF
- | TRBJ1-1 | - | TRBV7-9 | TGTGCCAGCACCCACCTCGGTGGCAGGGGCGACACTGAAGCTTTCTTT | CASTHLGGRGDTEAFF
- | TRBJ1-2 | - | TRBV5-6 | TGTGCCAGCAGCCCCGGAGGGGACCGAAGGTATGGCTACACCTTC | CASSPGGDRRYGYTF
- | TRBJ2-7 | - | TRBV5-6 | TGTGCCAGCACCCCCAGGAGGGTGGGCGAGCAGTACTTC | CASTPRRVGEQYF